The source of this T cell receptor (beta chain) is a study of blood T cell repertoires in COVID-19. Sequencing used immunoSEQ multiplex PCR; TCRdb keeps in-frame clones, though not all of them. This repertoire shows about 100,000 clones, about 88% found once; its top ten account for approximately 7.3%. This clone was picked up one time. Specimen: peripheral blood. The receptor was derived from a man aged 25 to 40 in a cohort sampled during active COVID-19.

CDR3 protein: CASSLERGGHGVQFF. In nucleotides, the CDR3 is TGTGCCAGCAGCTTGGAGCGGGGGGGCCATGGTGTGCAGTTCTTC. This chain connects TRBV7-2 to TRBJ2-1; 10 nucleotides line up with TRBD2. The CDR3 loop spans 15 amino acids. Germline trimming cut 3 bases from V and 12 bases from J; bases unmatched to any gene: 11. CDR1 and CDR2 (germline): SGHTA, FQGNSA. Filled out from reference TRBV7-2 and TRBJ2-1, the complete variable domain reads GAGVSQSPSNKVTEKGKDVELRCDPISGHTALYWYRQSLGQGLEFLIYFQGNSAPDKSGLPSDRFSAERTGGSVSTLTIQRTQQEDSAVYLCASSLERGGHGVQFFGPGTRLTVL.